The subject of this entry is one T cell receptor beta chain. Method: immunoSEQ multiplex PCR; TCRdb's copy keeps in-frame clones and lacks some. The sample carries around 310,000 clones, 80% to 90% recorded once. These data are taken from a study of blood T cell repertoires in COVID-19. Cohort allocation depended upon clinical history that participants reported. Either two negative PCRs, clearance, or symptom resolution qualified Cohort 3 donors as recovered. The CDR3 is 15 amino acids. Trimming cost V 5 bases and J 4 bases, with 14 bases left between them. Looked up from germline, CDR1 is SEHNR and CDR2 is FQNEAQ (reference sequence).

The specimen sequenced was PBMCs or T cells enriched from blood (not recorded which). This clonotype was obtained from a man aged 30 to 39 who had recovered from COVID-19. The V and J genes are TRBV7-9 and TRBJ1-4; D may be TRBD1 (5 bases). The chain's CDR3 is CASSTPGRGNEKLFF. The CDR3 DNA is TGTGCCAGCAGCACCCCGGGTAGGGGTAATGAAAAACTGTTTTTT.